This T cell receptor beta chain was documented in a study of T-cell reconstitution after alpha-beta-depleted transplantation in children. Study-level findings and limits: Alpha-beta T cells about two months after transplant reportedly derived from several hundred expanded graft clones.

This clonotype was seen many times. Its antigen remains unidentified. TCRbeta library preparation incorporated unique molecular identifiers. TCRdb processed the PCR reads anew with MiXCR; each CDR3 protein has one entry. The sample contains some 150,000 distinct CDR3 sequences, around 10% of which appear only once. The receptor's source is a female patient between 2 and 15 years old who had a stem cell transplant for congenital amegakaryocytic thrombocytopenia, so the T cells may come from the graft donor. This sample comprised PBMCs, mostly from graft donor cells, obtained 180 days after TCRalphabeta/CD19-depleted stem cell transplant.

CDR3 sequence: CASSLQVSYEQYF. The CDR3 DNA is TGTGCCAGCAGCTTGCAGGTCTCCTACGAGCAGTACTTC. The chain has TRBV7-6 and TRBJ2-7; the D is unclear. Per the germline V gene, CDR1 is SGHVS and CDR2 is FNYEAQ. The V end lost 3 bases, the J end lost 0 bases, and 6 bases lay between the germline ends. This CDR3 is built from 13 residues.